The TCR beta chain under discussion was sequenced for a study of vaccination effects on CD4 cells after COVID-19. On the study more broadly: The median interval between the second dose and post-vaccine sampling was 72 days. Study observations and caveats: Sampling in the study covered few convalescent patients and included no early post-infection timepoints. Marked contraction was observed in infection-induced and vaccine-induced clones late after vaccination.

Comments on this clone: Its antigen is currently unknown.

Investigators separated out CD4+ T cells once around nine days of culture had passed. Between March and December 2020, the person had a SARS-CoV-2 infection that PCR confirmed. Vaccination of participants consisted of two doses of either the BNT162b2 or mRNA-1273 vaccine. Each culture had half its medium swapped for IL-2 medium on days 3 and 7. Method: immunoSEQ multiplex PCR; TCRdb's copy keeps in-frame clones and lacks some. The repertoire holds some 46,000 clones, with approximately 82% as singletons. CDR3 length: 14 residues. CDR1 and CDR2 from the germline V gene are SGHNT and YENEEA. Unmatched junction bases numbered 7, after V lost 6 bases and J lost 7 bases.

The sequence came from a human donor who had a prior SARS-CoV-2 infection. The V and J genes are TRBV11-3 and TRBJ2-1; 9 bases line up with TRBD2. The source was CD4+ T cells from PBMCs cultured without peptide, collected after COVID-19 vaccination. CDR3 sequence: CASSGREGHNEQFF. The CDR3, as DNA: TGTGCCAGCAGTGGGCGGGAGGGCCATAATGAGCAGTTCTTC.